This TCR beta chain was documented in a study of cytomegalovirus exposure and HLA in healthy donors. The study's findings and limits: CMV serostatus stood as the only immune exposure information on hand. Per published reports, the classifier diagnosed cytomegalovirus status with high specificity and sensitivity. With DRB1 most and HLA-C fewest, TCR association rates differed between HLA loci in a later analysis.

To note about this clone: Antigen unknown.

Germline lookup yields CDR1 SGHTA and CDR2 FQGNSA. V lost 1 base, J lost 7 bases, and 7 bases stayed unmatched. CDR3 length: 16 amino acids. PCR amplification relied on 60 Vbeta primers (plus 13 Jbeta primers). Authors' processing steps: The authors later counted about 80 million unique TCR beta chains, some 10 million of them shared. The data were produced by immunoSEQ multiplex PCR, yet TCRdb's version contains in-frame clones alone and is incomplete. That table is the source of V, J and clone size, and D and trimming were worked out from the DNA. The data hold over 150,000 clones, with 84% observed a single time.

Sequencing was carried out using PBMCs. The gene calls are TRBV7-2 and TRBJ1-4; 9 nucleotides line up with TRBD1. The receptor's source is a girl aged 10 to 17 in good health and CMV-seropositive. CDR3 residues: CASSLGDRGCCEKLFF. The CDR3 nucleotides are TGTGCCAGCAGCTTAGGAGACAGGGGGTGTTGTGAAAAACTGTTTTTT.